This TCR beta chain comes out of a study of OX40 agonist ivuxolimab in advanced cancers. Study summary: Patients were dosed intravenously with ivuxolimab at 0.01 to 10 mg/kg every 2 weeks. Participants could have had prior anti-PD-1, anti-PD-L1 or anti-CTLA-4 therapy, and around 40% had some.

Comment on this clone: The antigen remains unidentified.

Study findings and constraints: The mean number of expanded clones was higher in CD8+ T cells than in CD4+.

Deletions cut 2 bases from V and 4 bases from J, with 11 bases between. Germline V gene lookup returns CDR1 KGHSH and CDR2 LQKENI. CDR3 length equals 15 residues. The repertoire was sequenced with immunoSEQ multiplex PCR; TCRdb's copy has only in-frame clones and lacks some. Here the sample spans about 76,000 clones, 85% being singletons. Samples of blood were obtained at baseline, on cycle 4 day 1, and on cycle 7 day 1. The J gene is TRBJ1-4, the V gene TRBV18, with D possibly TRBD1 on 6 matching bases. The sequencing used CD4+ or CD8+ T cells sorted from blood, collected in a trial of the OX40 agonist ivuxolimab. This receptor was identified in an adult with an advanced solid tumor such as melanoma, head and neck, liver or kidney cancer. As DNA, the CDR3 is TGTGCCAGCTCACCAGTCGGGGGCCTTAATGAAAAACTGTTTTTT. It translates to CASSPVGGLNEKLFF.